One sample yielded the 2 T cell receptor beta chains listed below, sequenced in a study of cytomegalovirus exposure and HLA in healthy donors (dated by TCRdb to about 2017). The library was built by means of the immunoSEQ multiplex PCR assay. A mixture of 60 forward primers for TCR Vbeta segments and 13 reverse primers for TCR Jbeta segments was used in the multiplex PCR. This immuneACCESS table, as held by TCRdb, lists in-frame sequences with V and J called but not all clones. Of the missing ones, under half trace to an unresolved V gene in checked studies; the others have no known cause. The sample table lists around 130,000 clones, around four fifths of them with a count of one. The ten largest clones add up to roughly 2.5% of the sample. The material sequenced was PBMCs. The origin of the receptors is a boy aged 2 to 10 in good health and CMV-seronegative.

V gene TRBV7-2 combines with J gene TRBJ1-1, with TRBD1 matching 12 bases. Germline CDR1 is SGHTA and CDR2 is FQGNSA. V was pared by 6 bases and J by 0 bases, with 8 bases of the junction left unmatched. This CDR3 is 17 amino acids long. CDR3 nucleotides: TGTGCCAGCAGTTACGGGACAGGGGGCAGGATGAACACTGAAGCTTTCTTT. It yields the protein CASSYGTGGRMNTEAFF.

V gene TRBV27 combines with J gene TRBJ2-7; 7 nucleotides line up with TRBD1. The CDR3 has 18 amino acids. CDR1 is MNHEY, CDR2 SMNVEV, per germline (reference sequence). V trimming: 7 bases; J trimming: 3 bases; junction bases outside the gene matches: 21. The CDR3 bases are TGTGCCAGCACCCCCCTCCGGGACAGTCCATTGGGGCTCTACGAGCAGTACTTC. Its protein product is CASTPLRDSPLGLYEQYF.